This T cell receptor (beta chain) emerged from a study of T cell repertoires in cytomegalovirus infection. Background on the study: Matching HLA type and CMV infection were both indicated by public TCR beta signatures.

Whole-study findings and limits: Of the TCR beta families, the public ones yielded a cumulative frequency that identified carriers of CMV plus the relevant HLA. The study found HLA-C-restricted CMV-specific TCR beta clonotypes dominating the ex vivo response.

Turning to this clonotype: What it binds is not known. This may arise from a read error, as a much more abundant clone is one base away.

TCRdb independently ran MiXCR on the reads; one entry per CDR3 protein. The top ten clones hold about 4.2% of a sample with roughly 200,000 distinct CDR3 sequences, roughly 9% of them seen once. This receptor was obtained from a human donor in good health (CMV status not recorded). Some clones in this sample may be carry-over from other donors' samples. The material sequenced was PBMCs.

The CDR3 loop is CASSPRGGGGEQLF. The CDR3 nucleotides are TGTGCCAGCAGCCCCAGAGGGGGCGGGGGCGAGCAGTTATTC. The chain combines TRBV7-2 with TRBJ2-1; perhaps D is TRBD1 or TRBD2 (7 bases each). Germline-derived CDR1 and CDR2 are SGHTA and FQGNSA. The CDR3 spans 14 residues.